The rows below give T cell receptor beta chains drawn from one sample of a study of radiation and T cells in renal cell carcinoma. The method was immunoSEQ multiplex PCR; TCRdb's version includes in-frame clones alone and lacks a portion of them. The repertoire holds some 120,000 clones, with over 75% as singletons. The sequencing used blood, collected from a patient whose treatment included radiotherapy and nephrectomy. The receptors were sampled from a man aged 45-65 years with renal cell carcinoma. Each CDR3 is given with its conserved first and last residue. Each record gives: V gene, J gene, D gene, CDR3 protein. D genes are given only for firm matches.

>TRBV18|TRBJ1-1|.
CASSPVDTEAFF
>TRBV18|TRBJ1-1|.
CASSPSGFTNTEAFF
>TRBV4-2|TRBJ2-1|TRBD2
CASSQDQLSLLAGEDEQFF
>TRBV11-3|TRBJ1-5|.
CASSLARDSNQPQHF
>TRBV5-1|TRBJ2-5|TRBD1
CASRSTGGQETQYF
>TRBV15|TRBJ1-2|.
CATSRDRAVVYGYTF
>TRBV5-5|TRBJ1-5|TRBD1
CASSRGQGKESNQPQHF
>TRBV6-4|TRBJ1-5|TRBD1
CASSTGGLYQPQHF
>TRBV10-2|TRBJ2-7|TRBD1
CASSEPGTGFYEQYF
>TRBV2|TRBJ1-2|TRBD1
CASITTGAPDNYGYTF
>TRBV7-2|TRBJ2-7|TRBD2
CASSFWGGGTYEQYF
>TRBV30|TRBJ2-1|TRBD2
CAWSDWREGRNEQFF
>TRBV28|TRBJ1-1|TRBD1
CASSSTGTHTEAFF
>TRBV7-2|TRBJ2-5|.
CASSLGPLKETQYF
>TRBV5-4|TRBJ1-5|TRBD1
CASSLGQGQPQHF
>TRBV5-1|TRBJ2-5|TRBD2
CASSRGLAGAETQYF
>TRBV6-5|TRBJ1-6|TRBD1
CASSPRDRDNSPLHF
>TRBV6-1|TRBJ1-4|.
CASRRAGGDEKLFF
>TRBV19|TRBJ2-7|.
CASIGGRGRSGYEQYF
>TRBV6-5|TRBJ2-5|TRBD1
CASRQWDRGETQYF
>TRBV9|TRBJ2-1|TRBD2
CASSGSAGTSAYNEQFF
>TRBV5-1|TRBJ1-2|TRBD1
CASSQGQGVGYTF
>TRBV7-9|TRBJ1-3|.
CASRVSSGNTIYF
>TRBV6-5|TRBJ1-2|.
CASSYSQGLFYGYTF
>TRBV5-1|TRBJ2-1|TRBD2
CASSFGGGNEQFF
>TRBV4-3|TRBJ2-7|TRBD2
CASSQDRLAGGLTYEQYF
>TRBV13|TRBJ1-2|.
CASSLGGGGVDYGYTF
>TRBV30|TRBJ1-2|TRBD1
CAWGGQGQGGGYTF
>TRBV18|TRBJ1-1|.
CASSPTAQGTEAFF
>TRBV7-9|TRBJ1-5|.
CASSLMDSNQPQHF
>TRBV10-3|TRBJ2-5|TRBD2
CAISLAGEETQYF
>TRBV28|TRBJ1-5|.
CASTPVRDQPQHF
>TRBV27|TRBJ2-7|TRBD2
CASSFVPGGVGYEQYF
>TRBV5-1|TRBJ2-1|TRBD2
CASSAGLAGGPHEQFF
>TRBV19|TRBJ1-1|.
CASLRGWDTEAFF
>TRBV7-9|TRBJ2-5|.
CASSLTGGQETQYF
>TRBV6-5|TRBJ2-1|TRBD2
CASSSRLAEGNEQFF
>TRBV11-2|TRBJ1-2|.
CASSPLGGRGDYGYTF
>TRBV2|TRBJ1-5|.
CASRGSNQPQHF
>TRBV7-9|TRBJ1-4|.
CASSSKGWGEKLFF
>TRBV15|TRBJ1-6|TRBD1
CATSTSLTGGYNSPLHF
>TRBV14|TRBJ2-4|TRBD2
CASSQVPSGVGIQYF